A single sample gave rise to the 23 T cell receptor beta chains below, sequenced in a study of blood T cell repertoires in COVID-19. TCRdb's table, derived via immunoSEQ multiplex PCR, lists solely in-frame clones and lacks some. The sample consists of approximately 120,000 clones, 80% to 95% of them appearing once. Sequencing input: peripheral blood. The receptors here all came from a man aged 50 or older with COVID-19, enrolled during active disease.

The V and J genes are TRBV28 and TRBJ2-1, with D tentatively TRBD1 (5 bases). The germline gives CDR1 MDHEN, CDR2 SYDVKM. Trimming shortened V by 5 bases and J by 7 bases, and 6 bases separated the two germline ends. The CDR3 loop spans 11 amino acids. CDR3 sequence (DNA): TGTGCCAGCAGTCAGGGAAATGAGCAGTTCTTC. This encodes CASSQGNEQFF.

This clone has just a few counts. The chain links TRBV18 to TRBJ2-2, with D perhaps TRBD2 (6 bases). V was shortened by 3 bases and J by 0 bases, with 11 bases between the two germline ends. CDR1 and CDR2 (germline): KGHSH, LQKENI. The CDR3 loop spans 16 amino acids. The CDR3, as DNA: TGTGCCAGCTCACCGCGGGACGCTGCGAACACCGGGGAGCTGTTTTTT. It encodes CASSPRDAANTGELFF.

The chain recombines TRBV6-2 or TRBV6-3 with TRBJ1-2; TRBD1 matches at 10 bases. The CDR3 contains 14 residues. Trimming removed 4 bases from V and 8 bases from J; junction bases left unmatched: 7. The germline V gene encodes CDR1 MNHEY and CDR2 SVGEGT. The CDR3 DNA follows: TGTGCCAGCAGTTCTTACGGGACAGGGGCCGGCTACACCTTC. Translated: CASSSYGTGAGYTF.

V usage is TRBV25-1 and J usage is TRBJ1-2; TRBD1 agrees at 8 bases. CDR1 and CDR2 from the germline V gene are MGHDK and SYGVNS. This CDR3 is built from 14 residues. V shed 3 bases, J shed 7 bases, and the junction held 7 bases outside the gene matches. CDR3: CASSDFDRGGGYTF. As DNA, the CDR3 is TGTGCCAGCAGTGATTTCGACAGGGGCGGTGGCTACACCTTC.

The chain combines TRBV5-4 with TRBJ2-2; no firm D call. The length of the CDR3 is 15 residues. Germline V gene lookup returns CDR1 SGHNT and CDR2 YYREEE (reference sequence). The V end lost 3 bases, the J end lost 1 base, and 10 bases lay between the germline ends. For the CDR3, the DNA is TGTGCCAGCAGCTCCTGGTCAGGGAACACCGGGGAGCTGTTTTTT. Translating gives CASSSWSGNTGELFF.

This chain joins TRBV10-3 and TRBJ2-3, with D perhaps TRBD2 (6 bases). The CDR3 extends over 14 amino acids. The V gene's germline CDR1 is ENHRY and CDR2 SYGVKD. Trimming pared 8 bases from V and 3 bases from J, leaving 15 bases between. The CDR3 DNA sequence: TGTGCCATCGGGGAGGCTGTGGAGACAGATACGCAGTATTTT. It translates to CAIGEAVETDTQYF.

This chain links TRBV13 with TRBJ2-7, with TRBD1 matching 7 bases. The J segment lost 3 bases and the V segment lost 5 bases, leaving 10 bases of the junction unmatched. Germline V gene sequence: CDR1 PRHDT, CDR2 FYEKMQ (reference sequence). The CDR3 contains 15 residues. CDR3 amino acids: CASSPSLDRYYEQYF. For the CDR3, the DNA is TGTGCCAGCAGCCCCAGTCTGGACAGGTACTACGAGCAGTACTTC.

The V gene is TRBV7-8, the J gene TRBJ2-7; D unclear. This CDR3 has 16 residues. Germline V gene data show CDR1 as SGHVS and CDR2 as FQNEAQ. The V and J ends lost 0 bases and 0 bases respectively, with 12 bases between them. The CDR3: CASSLAFNGGSYEQYF. The CDR3 DNA is TGTGCCAGCAGCTTAGCTTTTAATGGCGGCTCCTACGAGCAGTACTTC.

This rearrangement joins TRBV11-1 to TRBJ1-2; 7 bases map to TRBD1. V gave up 5 bases and J gave up 6 bases; unmatched junction bases: 6. Germline lookup yields CDR1 SGHAT and CDR2 FQDESV (reference sequence). The CDR3 contains 13 residues. The CDR3 loop is CASSPRDSHGYTF. CDR3 nucleotides: TGTGCCAGCAGCCCCCGGGACAGTCATGGCTACACCTTC.

This chain joins TRBV6-5 and TRBJ1-1; D is perhaps TRBD1 (5 bases). Trimming stripped 4 bases from V and 5 bases from J, with 11 bases between. The V gene's germline CDR1 is MNHEY and CDR2 SVGAGI. The CDR3 contains 13 residues. This chain's CDR3 is CASSLFRDTEAFF. The CDR3 region has the DNA TGTGCCAGCAGTTTGTTCAGGGATACTGAAGCTTTCTTT.

This clone has a single count. The rearrangement links TRBV30 to TRBJ1-1; D ambiguous. The CDR3 runs to 13 residues. Germline V gene lookup returns CDR1 GTSNPN and CDR2 SVGIG (reference sequence). Deletions cut 3 bases from V and 0 bases from J, with 8 bases between. CDR3 loop: CAWSGSLNTEAFF. The CDR3 coding sequence is TGTGCCTGGAGCGGGAGCCTGAACACTGAAGCTTTCTTT.

The chain has TRBV4-1 and TRBJ2-3; possibly TRBD2 for D (5 bases). Trimming took 0 bases from V and 0 from J, leaving 7 bases between them. CDR1 is MGHRA, CDR2 YSYEKL, per germline. The CDR3 is made up of 15 amino acids. The CDR3 DNA follows: TGCGCCAGCAGCCAAGATACGGGGAGCACAGATACGCAGTATTTT. Amino acids: CASSQDTGSTDTQYF.

CDR3 loop: CASSETALAAANTGELFF. In nucleotides, the CDR3 is TGTGCCAGCAGTGAAACAGCGTTAGCGGCCGCGAACACCGGGGAGCTGTTTTTT. This chain connects TRBV2 to TRBJ2-2, with a tentative D call TRBD2 (6 bases). This CDR3 spans 18 amino acids. Trimming shortened V by 2 bases and J by 0 bases, and 16 bases separated the two germline ends. Germline V gene sequence: CDR1 SNHLY, CDR2 FYNNEI.

This chain connects TRBV3-1 (or the pseudogene TRBV3-2) to TRBJ2-2; 10 bases map to TRBD2. This CDR3 comprises 16 residues. Germline assignment: CDR1 LGHDT and CDR2 YNNKEL (reference sequence). The J segment lost 3 bases and the V segment lost 5 bases, leaving 6 bases of the junction unmatched. CDR3 DNA sequence: TGTGCCAGCAGCTTACCTCTAGCGGGAGACACCGGGGAGCTGTTTTTT. Its translation: CASSLPLAGDTGELFF.

V gene TRBV19 combines with J gene TRBJ1-1, with TRBD1 identical over 7 bases. Looked up from germline, CDR1 is LNHDA and CDR2 is SQIVND (reference sequence). J lost 1 base, V lost 7 bases, and 3 bases had no gene match. CDR3 length equals 13 residues. The CDR3 coding sequence is TGTGCCAGTAACAGGGGAGGGAACACTGAAGCTTTCTTT. Amino acid sequence: CASNRGGNTEAFF.

The genes are TRBV19 and TRBJ1-5; unclear D gene. V was cut by 6 bases and J by 4 bases, with 10 bases left in between. The CDR3 loop spans 13 amino acids. The germline V gene encodes CDR1 LNHDA and CDR2 SQIVND (reference sequence). Here the CDR3 DNA reads TGTGCCAGTAGACAGACCCCTAATCAGCCCCAGCATTTT. Its translation: CASRQTPNQPQHF.

J is TRBJ2-3 and V is TRBV5-1, with TRBD1 matching 7 bases. Losses at the gene ends were 4 bases for V and 3 bases for J; bases not matched to a gene: 11. The germline V gene has CDR1 SGHRS and CDR2 YFSETQ. This CDR3 contains 16 residues. This CDR3 is CASSNRDSLRTDTQYF. The DNA of the CDR3 is TGCGCCAGCAGCAACCGGGACAGTCTTCGAACAGATACGCAGTATTTT.

V usage is TRBV5-4 and J usage is TRBJ2-3; D is possibly TRBD1 (6 bases). The V gene's germline CDR1 is SGHNT and CDR2 YYREEE (reference sequence). V was trimmed by 4 bases and J by 5 bases, leaving 17 bases between them. This CDR3 has 15 amino acids. DNA for the CDR3: TGTGCCAGCAGCCTAGGTGGGGCAGGGGTAGATACGCAGTATTTT. It is translated as CASSLGGAGVDTQYF.

The chain employs TRBV13 and TRBJ2-3; D is perhaps TRBD1 (5 bases). V was pared by 4 bases and J by 0 bases, with 11 bases between. Germline CDR1 PRHDT, CDR2 FYEKMQ (reference sequence). The length of the CDR3 is 15 residues. For the CDR3, the DNA is TGTGCCAGCAGCTCGACAGTCTCTAGCACAGATACGCAGTATTTT. Its protein is CASSSTVSSTDTQYF.

In its sample, this clone was seen once. The V gene is TRBV11-1, the J gene TRBJ1-1; D ambiguous. V gave up 5 bases and J gave up 1 base, with 11 bases separating them. CDR1 is SGHAT and CDR2 is FQDESV in the germline V gene (reference sequence). The CDR3 contains 14 residues. The CDR3 bases are TGTGCCAGCAGCCGGGGATCTAGGAACACTGAAGCTTTCTTT. Its protein product is CASSRGSRNTEAFF.

The chain is built from TRBV19 and TRBJ2-2, with 14 bases fitting TRBD2. This CDR3 is built from 16 residues. The trim removed 9 bases at V and 7 bases at J, leaving 10 bases unmatched. In germline, CDR1 is LNHDA, CDR2 SQIVND (reference sequence). The CDR3 nucleotides are TGTGCCAGCAGGACTAGCGGGAGGCCTAATGGCGGGGAGCTGTTTTTT. Protein sequence: CASRTSGRPNGGELFF.

This chain joins TRBV6-6 and TRBJ2-1; TRBD2 is a possible D gene (5 bases). Trimming cost V 6 bases and J 1 base, with 13 bases left between them. The CDR3 is 15 amino acids. Germline CDR1 reads MNHNY; CDR2 reads SVGAGI (reference sequence). CDR3 nucleotides: TGTGCCAGCAGCCCCACGGGAAAGTCCTACAATGAGCAGTTCTTC. Translation: CASSPTGKSYNEQFF.

This chain links TRBV14 with TRBJ2-3; 7 nucleotides match TRBD1. The CDR3 length is 15 residues. CDR1 and CDR2 from the germline V gene are SGHDN and FVKESK. V lost 3 bases and J lost 6; bases outside the gene matches: 9. CDR3 amino acids: CASSQQDRFRDTQYF. The CDR3 bases are TGTGCCAGCAGCCAGCAGGACAGGTTTAGGGATACGCAGTATTTT. Full variable domain (outside the CDR3, taken from reference TRBV14 and TRBJ2-3): EAGVTQFPSHSVIEKGQTVTLRCDPISGHDNLYWYRRVMGKEIKFLLHFVKESKQDESGMPNNRFLAERTGGTYSTLKVQPAELEDSGVYFCASSQQDRFRDTQYFGPGTRLTVL.